Listed below are T cell receptor beta chains from one sample, sequenced in a study of follicular helper T cells after annual influenza vaccination. Here immunoSEQ multiplex PCR was the method, and the copy in TCRdb shows in-frame clones only, minus some. The table shows 9,500 to 11,000 clones, with around 86% occurring only once. The specimen comprised CXCR5- memory CD4+ T cells sorted from blood, sampled 7 days after influenza vaccination. All receptors come from an adult who received the influenza vaccine. The CDR3 runs from the conserved cysteine through the conserved F or W. Fields, in order: V gene, clone size, J gene, D gene, CDR3 DNA, CDR3 protein. A D gene is named only where the DNA matches it firmly. The size field is filled for only some rows; it gives once, few, many or a size class.

>TRBV4-2|few|TRBJ1-1|-
TGTGCCAGCAGCCAGGGACCGGACAAGAACACTGAAGCTTTCTTT
CASSQGPDKNTEAFF
>TRBV6-5|-|TRBJ2-1|TRBD1
TGTGCCAGCAGCCGGGACAGCGACCCTTTAGAGTTCTTC
CASSRDSDPLEFF
>TRBV15|-|TRBJ2-5|TRBD2
TGTGCCACCAGCGGTCCCGGGACTAGCGGGCGGGAGACCCAGTACTTC
CATSGPGTSGRETQYF
>TRBV6-1|-|TRBJ1-2|-
TGTGCCAGCAGTGAAAATACAGGGACGGATGGCTACACCTTC
CASSENTGTDGYTF
>TRBV7-8|-|TRBJ2-5|-
TGTGCCAGCAGCTTAGATATGGGAGAGACCCAGTACTTC
CASSLDMGETQYF
>TRBV28|few|TRBJ2-7|TRBD2
TGTGCCAGCAGTTCTAGCGGGGACTTCTACGAGCAGTACTTC
CASSSSGDFYEQYF
>TRBV11-2|-|TRBJ2-2|-
TGTGCCAGCAGCTTAAAGGGGGAGCTGTTTTTT
CASSLKGELFF
>TRBV15|-|TRBJ1-2|TRBD1
TGTGCCACCAGCAGGGACAGGGATGGCTACACCTTC
CATSRDRDGYTF
>TRBV18|-|TRBJ2-2|TRBD1
TGTGCCAGCTCACCAGGGGCAGGGGGCATCGGGAACACCGGGGAGCTGTTTTTT
CASSPGAGGIGNTGELFF
>TRBV28|once|TRBJ1-5|-
TGTGCCAGCAGCCGACAGGTACGCTATAGCGGCAATCAGCCCCAGCATTTT
CASSRQVRYSGNQPQHF
>TRBV19|-|TRBJ1-1|-
TGTGCCAGTAGGCCGTGGGGGGGTTTGGCTGAAGCTTTCTTT
CASRPWGGLAEAFF
>TRBV18|-|TRBJ1-4|-
TGTGCCAGCTCACCTCAAGCGGGGGAAAATAATGAAAAACTGTTTTTT
CASSPQAGENNEKLFF
>TRBV28|-|TRBJ2-2|TRBD2
TGTGCCAGCAGAACTAGCGGGGAACCCGGGGAGCTGTTTTTT
CASRTSGEPGELFF